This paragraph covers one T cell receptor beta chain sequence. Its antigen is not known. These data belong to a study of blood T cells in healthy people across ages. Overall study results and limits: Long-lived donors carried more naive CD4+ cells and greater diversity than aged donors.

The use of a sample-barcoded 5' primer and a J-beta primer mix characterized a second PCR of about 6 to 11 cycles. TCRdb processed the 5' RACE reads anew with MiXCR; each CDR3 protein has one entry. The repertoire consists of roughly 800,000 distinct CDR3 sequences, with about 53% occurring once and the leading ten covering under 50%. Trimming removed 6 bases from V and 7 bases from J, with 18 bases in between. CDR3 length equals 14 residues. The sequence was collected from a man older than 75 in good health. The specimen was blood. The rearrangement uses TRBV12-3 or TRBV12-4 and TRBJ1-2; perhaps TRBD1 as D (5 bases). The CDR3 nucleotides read TGTGCCAGCAGCTCCGGACACCCTTTGGGTGGCTACACCTTC. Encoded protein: CASSSGHPLGGYTF.